The subject of this entry is one T cell receptor (beta chain). As processed by the authors: Reference gene primers were amplified, and this amplification served to estimate nucleated cell counts. Sequencing was performed with immunoSEQ multiplex PCR; in TCRdb, only in-frame clones are kept and a portion is missing. That table furnishes V, J and clone size, whereas the DNA furnished D and trimming. The sample has about 86,000 clones; 80% to 85% are singletons. The sample comes from a study of blood T cell repertoires in COVID-19. Overall study: Acute-phase and convalescent COVID-19 samples originated in the United States, Italy and Spain.

This sequence originates from a woman older than 75 with active or convalescent COVID-19. Input material: peripheral blood.

CDR3: CASSVGGIPGNTIYF. The CDR3 DNA is TGTGCCAGCAGCGTTGGAGGGATCCCTGGAAACACCATATATTTT. The V call is TRBV9, the J call TRBJ1-3; D is unclear. Germline values: CDR1 SGDLS, CDR2 YYNGEE. The CDR3 is 15 amino acids. V was clipped by 2 bases and J by 2 bases, with 11 bases between them.